Presented here are 11 T cell receptor beta chains from one specimen sequenced in a study of human T cells and chemical hapten exposure. TCRdb re-analysed the RACE reads in MiXCR, keeping a single row per CDR3 protein. The sample carries tens of thousands of distinct CDR3 sequences, about a tenth recorded once. Time point in this sample: pre-sensitization, week 0. Treatment: therapeutic diphenylcyclopropenone sensitization with weekly scalp DPC. The sequenced sample was whole blood, obtained in connection with sensitization to the hapten diphenylcyclopropenone (DPC). These receptors all come from a woman in her fifties or sixties with alopecia areata. Some clones in this sample may be carry-over from other donors' samples.

This clonotype was seen repeatedly, ten times or more. The chain is built from TRBV5-1 and TRBJ1-1; D is possibly TRBD1 (5 bases). The CDR3 runs 15 residues. The V gene lost 4 bases and the J gene lost 3 bases, with 16 bases spanning the gap. Looked up from germline, CDR1 is SGHRS and CDR2 is YFSETQ. CDR3 in amino acids: CASSGRAAGDTEAFF. The CDR3 nucleotides read TGCGCCAGCAGCGGCCGGGCTGCGGGGGACACTGAAGCTTTCTTT.

The chain joins TRBV6-5 to TRBJ1-5, with 8 bases fitting TRBD1. Germline V lookup: CDR1 MNHEY, CDR2 SVGAGI. Losses at the gene ends were 4 bases for V and 7 bases for J; bases not matched to a gene: 9. The CDR3 spans 15 residues. In DNA form, the CDR3 reads TGTGCCAGCAGTTCCGGACAGGGAAGTTTGCAGCCCCAGCATTTT. It is translated as CASSSGQGSLQPQHF.

The chain joins TRBV7-9 to TRBJ2-3; TRBD2 aligns across 11 bases. V was clipped by 5 bases and J by 0 bases; unmatched bases: 7. The CDR3 is 17 residues long. The V gene's germline CDR1 is SEHNR and CDR2 FQNEAQ (reference sequence). The CDR3 region has the DNA TGTGCCAGCAGCCCGATGCGGACTAGCGGGAGCACAGATACGCAGTATTTT. This encodes CASSPMRTSGSTDTQYF. Filled out from reference TRBV7-9 and TRBJ2-3, the complete variable domain reads DTGVSQNPRHKITKRGQNVTFRCDPISEHNRLYWYRQTLGQGPEFLTYFQNEAQLEKSRLLSDRFSAERPKGSFSTLEIQRTEQGDSAMYLCASSPMRTSGSTDTQYFGPGTRLTVL.

This clonotype was counted at least ten times. V usage is TRBV10-3 and J usage is TRBJ1-2; possibly TRBD1 for D (5 bases). Trimming removed 6 bases from V and 8 bases from J, with 16 bases in between. The germline CDR1 and CDR2 sequences are ENHRY and SYGVKD. The CDR3 extends over 13 amino acids. DNA of the CDR3: TGTGCCATCAGGGATGGACGGGGGGACGGCTACACCTTC. Its protein is CAIRDGRGDGYTF.

This clonotype showed up many times. V gene TRBV7-2 combines with J gene TRBJ1-3, with 10 bases matching TRBD1. The CDR3 covers 15 residues. The junction had 5 bases not matched to a gene; V was cut back by 7 bases and J by 2 bases. CDR1 is SGHTA and CDR2 is FQGNSA in the germline V gene. CDR3 amino acids: CASTTDRGPGNTIYF. The CDR3 DNA reads TGTGCCAGCACCACTGACAGGGGGCCTGGAAACACCATATATTTT.

This clonotype showed up many times. The rearrangement links TRBV6-6 to TRBJ2-5; D possibly corresponds to TRBD2 (5 bases). V was pared by 6 bases and J by 4 bases, with 18 bases between. This CDR3 has 15 residues. CDR1 and CDR2 (germline): MNHNY, SVGAGI (reference sequence). CDR3 sequence (DNA): TGTGCCAGCAGAGTTGACTATTCCCCCATAGAGACCCAGTACTTC. Translating gives CASRVDYSPIETQYF.

This chain uses TRBV7-2 with TRBJ1-5; D may be TRBD1 (5 bases). Trimming stripped 5 bases from V and 0 bases from J, with 11 bases between. The germline gives CDR1 SGHTA, CDR2 FQGNSA. The CDR3 consists of 15 residues. The CDR3 bases are TGTGCCAGCAGCCTCGGGGCGGCTAGCAATCAGCCCCAGCATTTT. Protein product: CASSLGAASNQPQHF.

This clonotype was seen a handful of times. The CDR3 nucleotides are TGTGCCAGCAGCCAAGGCAGACCTAGCAATCAGCCCCAGCATTTT. Residues: CASSQGRPSNQPQHF. The chain recombines TRBV7-2 with TRBJ1-5; D remains unclear. V gave up 5 bases and J gave up 0 bases, with 11 bases separating them. Germline values: CDR1 SGHTA, CDR2 FQGNSA. This CDR3 contains 15 residues. Supplemented by reference TRBV7-2 and TRBJ1-5, the full variable domain reads GAGVSQSPSNKVTEKGKDVELRCDPISGHTALYWYRQSLGQGLEFLIYFQGNSAPDKSGLPSDRFSAERTGGSVSTLTIQRTQQEDSAVYLCASSQGRPSNQPQHFGDGTRLSIL.

The chain employs TRBV7-9 and TRBJ1-5, with D hard to call. The CDR3 totals 12 residues. The germline V and J ends were trimmed by 0 bases and 9 bases, with 6 bases remaining between them. Germline CDR1 reads SEHNR; CDR2 reads FQNEAQ (reference sequence). CDR3 nucleotides: TGTGCCAGCAGCTTAGCCCGGGGGCCCCAGCATTTT. This codes for CASSLARGPQHF. Full variable domain (outside the CDR3, taken from reference TRBV7-9 and TRBJ1-5): DTGVSQNPRHKITKRGQNVTFRCDPISEHNRLYWYRQTLGQGPEFLTYFQNEAQLEKSRLLSDRFSAERPKGSFSTLEIQRTEQGDSAMYLCASSLARGPQHFGDGTRLSIL.

This chain joins TRBV28 and TRBJ1-1, with no clear D. Germline loops: CDR1 MDHEN, CDR2 SYDVKM. The CDR3 covers 12 residues. Trimming took 9 bases from V and 4 from J, leaving 12 bases between them. The DNA for the CDR3 is TGTGCCAGTATGAACCGCCCCACTGAAGCTTTCTTT. It codes for CASMNRPTEAFF.

This clonotype was observed many times. Written as DNA, the CDR3 is TGTGCCAGCAGTTATCGGGACAGGGGGGATGGCTACACCTTC. This encodes CASSYRDRGDGYTF. The rearrangement links TRBV6-6 to TRBJ1-2, with 11 bases that match TRBD1. Germline trimming cut 3 bases from V and 6 bases from J; bases unmatched to any gene: 3. The CDR3 length is 14 residues. Germline values: CDR1 MNHNY, CDR2 SVGAGI (reference sequence).